Presented here are 21 T cell receptor beta chains from one specimen sequenced in a study of T cell responses to AZD1222 COVID-19 vaccine. Measured with immunoSEQ multiplex PCR; TCRdb has only the in-frame clones, and not every one. The table records approximately 130,000 clones, 90% of them present only once. The sequenced sample was peripheral blood, obtained 28 days after the second dose of the MenACWY control vaccine. These receptors all stem from an adult who received the MenACWY meningococcal vaccine as a control.

V is TRBV7-2 and J is TRBJ2-5, with D unclear. V was shortened by 4 bases and J by 1 base, with 7 bases between the two germline ends. The CDR3 totals 13 residues. CDR1 is SGHTA and CDR2 is FQGNSA in the germline V gene. The CDR3 loop reads CASSSGPQETQYF. For the CDR3, the DNA is TGTGCCAGCAGCTCCGGCCCCCAAGAGACCCAGTACTTC.

This clone was found once. The chain joins TRBV10-3 to TRBJ1-5, with D uncertain. Germline CDR1 reads ENHRY; CDR2 reads SYGVKD. This CDR3 is 13 amino acids long. V was pared by 1 base and J by 3 bases, with 4 bases between. The CDR3 sequence is CAISEFSNQPQHF. Here the CDR3 DNA reads TGTGCCATCAGTGAGTTCTCCAATCAGCCCCAGCATTTT.

The chain employs TRBV27 and TRBJ2-5, with D possibly matching TRBD2 (6 bases). The CDR3 totals 13 residues. The germline CDR1 and CDR2 sequences are MNHEY and SMNVEV (reference sequence). The ends were cut back, 7 bases at V and 5 bases at J, with 14 bases in the middle. CDR3 protein: CASTGTLGETQYF. For the CDR3, the DNA is TGTGCCAGCACCGGGACTCTGGGGGAGACCCAGTACTTC.

The V gene is TRBV5-8, the J gene TRBJ1-4; D is ambiguous. The CDR3 has 16 residues. CDR1 and CDR2 from the germline V gene are SGHTS and YDEGEE. Trimming took 2 bases from V and 5 from J, leaving 16 bases between them. In DNA form, the CDR3 reads TGTGCCAGCAGCTTTATGGGAGGGAAGTTAAATGAAAAACTGTTTTTT. Protein sequence: CASSFMGGKLNEKLFF. The variable domain in full, completed from reference TRBV5-8 and TRBJ1-4, reads EAGVTQSPTHLIKTRGQQATLRCSPISGHTSVYWYQQALGLGLQFLLWYDEGEERNRGNFPPRFSGRQFPNYSSELNVNALELEDSALYLCASSFMGGKLNEKLFFGSGTQLSVL.

This clone showed up just a few times. The genes are TRBV4-2 and TRBJ1-5, with a tentative D call TRBD1 (6 bases). This CDR3 region has 15 residues. V was cut by 0 bases and J by 3 bases, with 9 bases left in between. CDR1 and CDR2 (germline): LGHNA, YNFKEQ. The CDR3 DNA reads TGTGCCAGCAGCCAAGATAACAGGGACAATCAGCCCCAGCATTTT. Translated, it gives CASSQDNRDNQPQHF.

The chain couples TRBV11-3 to TRBJ2-1; D may correspond to TRBD1 or TRBD2 (6 bases each). V dropped 3 bases and J dropped 0 bases, with 12 bases sitting between them. The germline CDR1 and CDR2 sequences are SGHNT and YENEEA. This CDR3 has 16 residues. CDR3 DNA: TGTGCCAGCAGCTTTCGAGGGGGGCTCTCCTACAATGAGCAGTTCTTC. This translates into CASSFRGGLSYNEQFF.

The CDR3 DNA reads as TGTGCCAGCAGTGAACATCGGGTTGGGGCCAACGTCCTGACTTTC. Translating it yields CASSEHRVGANVLTF. The V gene is TRBV6-1, the J gene TRBJ2-6; D gene unclear. This CDR3 is 15 amino acids long. Germline V lookup: CDR1 MNHNS, CDR2 SASEGT. The ends were cut back, 2 bases at V and 3 bases at J, with 8 bases in the middle.

This clone occurred once. The J gene is TRBJ2-1, the V gene TRBV5-6; 10 nucleotides match TRBD1. This CDR3 has 19 residues. Germline V gives CDR1 SGHDT, CDR2 YYEEEE. V dropped 0 bases and J dropped 1; count of bases not matched to a gene: 10. CDR3 in amino acids: CASSLALNDRGPSYNEQFF. The CDR3 DNA is TGTGCCAGCAGCTTGGCCCTAAATGACAGGGGGCCGTCCTACAATGAGCAGTTCTTC.

The rearrangement uses TRBV28 and TRBJ2-7, with D perhaps matching TRBD1 or TRBD2 (5 bases each). Germline values: CDR1 MDHEN, CDR2 SYDVKM. The CDR3 sequence is 16 residues long. V was pared by 2 bases and J by 5 bases, with 19 bases between. The CDR3: CASSLGATWSGNEQYF. The CDR3 DNA is TGTGCCAGCAGTTTAGGGGCCACTTGGTCGGGAAACGAGCAGTACTTC.

CDR3 in DNA: TGTGCCATCAGTGAAGGGGACGAGCAGTACGTC. It codes for CAISEGDEQYV. The gene calls are TRBV10-3 and TRBJ2-7; possible D gene TRBD1, 5 bases. This CDR3 is built from 11 residues. V lost 3 bases and J lost 5, with 5 bases in between. Germline V lookup: CDR1 ENHRY, CDR2 SYGVKD.

V is TRBV27 and J is TRBJ1-5, with 12 bases that match TRBD1. The junction had 13 bases not matched to a gene; V was cut back by 3 bases and J by 7 bases. Germline assignment: CDR1 MNHEY and CDR2 SMNVEV (reference sequence). The CDR3 has 18 amino acids. The chain's CDR3 is CASSFRGQGAIGDQPQHF. The DNA for the CDR3 is TGTGCCAGCAGTTTTCGGGGACAGGGGGCAATTGGGGACCAGCCCCAGCATTTT.

Of note for this clone: This sample includes further DNA sequences coding for the same CDR3. The chain employs TRBV5-6 and TRBJ1-2; TRBD1 might be the D (6 bases). Looked up from germline, CDR1 is SGHDT and CDR2 is YYEEEE. The CDR3 has 16 amino acids. Trimming pared 4 bases from V and 6 bases from J, leaving 22 bases between. The CDR3 loop reads CASSRDRGGSSNGYTF. CDR3 DNA: TGTGCCAGCAGCAGAGACCGCGGGGGCAGCTCCAATGGCTACACCTTC.

V usage is TRBV6-1 and J usage is TRBJ1-5; D not certain. CDR3 size: 14 residues. In germline, CDR1 is MNHNS, CDR2 SASEGT. The V end lost 1 base, the J end lost 3 bases, and 7 bases lay between the germline ends. As DNA, the CDR3 is TGTGCCAGCAGTGAAGGCGCGCTCAATCAGCCCCAGCATTTT. This gives the protein CASSEGALNQPQHF.

This CDR3 is CASSLTVNTEAFF. The CDR3 DNA is TGTGCCAGCAGCTTAACGGTGAACACTGAAGCTTTCTTT. This rearrangement joins TRBV7-3 to TRBJ1-1; D is unclear. Deletions cut 0 bases from V and 0 bases from J, with 2 bases between. The CDR3 is made up of 13 amino acids. The germline V gene encodes CDR1 SGHTA and CDR2 FQGTGA.

The rearrangement joins TRBV7-9 to TRBJ1-6; D gene unclear. With 1 base removed from V and 6 bases from J, the gap between germline ends came to 7 bases. CDR3 length: 14 residues. Germline-derived CDR1 and CDR2 are SEHNR and FQNEAQ (reference sequence). The CDR3 region has the DNA TGTGCCAGCAGCTTAGACAGAGCTAATTCACCCCTCCACTTT. Translation gives CASSLDRANSPLHF.

The chain links TRBV4-3 to TRBJ1-1; D call uncertain. The CDR3 runs to 13 residues. Per the germline V gene, CDR1 is LGHNA and CDR2 is YSLEER. V lost 0 bases and J lost 4, with 6 bases in between. The CDR3 here is CASSQERGTEAFF. In nucleotides, the CDR3 is TGCGCCAGCAGCCAAGAAAGAGGCACTGAAGCTTTCTTT.

The chain links TRBV24-1 to TRBJ2-6; D gene ambiguous. CDR3 length: 16 amino acids. V was clipped by 2 bases and J by 4 bases, with 11 bases between them. Germline V gene sequence: CDR1 KGHDR, CDR2 SFDVKD. The CDR3 reads CATSDSTLGGANVLTF. DNA of the CDR3: TGTGCCACCAGTGATTCCACCCTGGGGGGGGCCAACGTCCTGACTTTC.

In nucleotides, the CDR3 is TGTGCCAGCAGCAAGACAGGGGGCCCGACGGGAGGCTATGGCTACACCTTC. Protein: CASSKTGGPTGGYGYTF. The V gene is TRBV9, the J gene TRBJ1-2; 10 bases fit TRBD1. The CDR3 is 17 residues long. Trimming took 4 bases from V and 4 from J; bases not matched to a gene: 13. Germline lookup yields CDR1 SGDLS and CDR2 YYNGEE.

CDR3 in DNA: TGTGCCAGGAATACCACCGGGGAGCTGTTTTTT. Translated, it gives CARNTTGELFF. The genes are TRBV6-4 and TRBJ2-2; D gene ambiguous. The CDR3 totals 11 residues. The germline CDR1 and CDR2 sequences are MRHNA and SNTAGT. Trimming left V 9 bases short and J 4 bases short, with 6 bases between.

This chain joins TRBV7-3 and TRBJ2-5, with D perhaps matching TRBD1 (7 bases). Germline CDR1 SGHTA, CDR2 FQGTGA. CDR3 length: 15 amino acids. The V and J ends lost 5 bases and 5 bases respectively, with 18 bases between them. The CDR3 DNA is TGTGCCAGCAGCCGGAGACAGGGACTTGGGGAGACCCAGTACTTC. It yields the protein CASSRRQGLGETQYF.

The chain uses TRBV9 and TRBJ2-2; 8 bases align to TRBD2. Germline V gene data show CDR1 as SGDLS and CDR2 as YYNGEE. With 7 bases clipped from V and 4 bases from J, the junction kept 12 bases outside the gene matches. The CDR3 totals 16 residues. The CDR3 DNA sequence: TGTGCCAGCTCGGAGACGGGGGGGTATAGCACCGGGGAGCTGTTTTTT. As protein: CASSETGGYSTGELFF.